The next 23 T cell receptor beta chains were all read from a single sample in a study of shared clonotypes between healthy human individuals. Sequencing used immunoSEQ multiplex PCR; TCRdb keeps in-frame clones, though not all of them. The data contain about 2.5 million clones, around 92% of them seen just once; the ten biggest clones take up around 0.4%. Material for sequencing was naive CD4+ T cells from PBMCs. Subset defined: CD45RA+ positively selected. These receptors all come from a young man in good health. Some clones in this sample may be carry-over from other donors' samples.

With regard to this clone: Other nucleotide sequences from this sample produce the same CDR3. The chain links TRBV19 to TRBJ2-2; perhaps TRBD1 as D (5 bases). V lost 2 bases and J 5 bases, leaving 6 bases between the germline ends. CDR1 is LNHDA, CDR2 SQIVND, per germline (reference sequence). CDR3 length equals 13 residues. CDR3 bases: TGTGCCAGTAGTATACAGGGAACCGGGGAGCTGTTTTTT. It is translated as CASSIQGTGELFF.

CDR3 nucleotides: TGTGCCAGCAGCTTAAGATCCACGGTCTCCTACAATGAGCAGTTCTTC. Protein sequence: CASSLRSTVSYNEQFF. The chain combines TRBV11-3 with TRBJ2-1; no firm D call. V was trimmed by 2 bases and J by 0 bases, leaving 11 bases between them. The CDR3 loop spans 16 amino acids. CDR1 SGHNT and CDR2 YENEEA come from the germline V gene.

This chain links TRBV5-1 with TRBJ1-4; maybe TRBD1 (5 bases). This CDR3 contains 16 residues. V shed 0 bases and J shed 7 bases, with 16 bases lying between them. CDR1 and CDR2 (germline): SGHRS, YFSETQ. The CDR3 sequence: CASSLDGPGMSEKLFF. For the CDR3, the DNA is TGCGCCAGCAGCTTGGATGGTCCAGGGATGAGTGAAAAACTGTTTTTT. The full variable domain, completed using reference TRBV5-1 and TRBJ1-4, is KAGVTQTPRYLIKTRGQQVTLSCSPISGHRSVSWYQQTPGQGLQFLFEYFSETQRNKGNFPGRFSGRQFSNSRSEMNVSTLELGDSALYLCASSLDGPGMSEKLFFGSGTQLSVL.

V gene TRBV27 combines with J gene TRBJ2-1; TRBD1 matches at 8 bases. This CDR3 comprises 17 residues. CDR1 is MNHEY and CDR2 is SMNVEV in the germline V gene (reference sequence). The trim removed 8 bases at V and 3 bases at J, leaving 15 bases unmatched. DNA for the CDR3: TGTGCCAGCCGAAAAGTCACGCGGACAGGGCTCTACAATGAGCAGTTCTTC. It specifies CASRKVTRTGLYNEQFF.

A remark on this clone: Different DNA sequences within this sample yield the same CDR3. The J gene is TRBJ2-3, the V gene TRBV6-1; D remains unclear. Germline assignment: CDR1 MNHNS and CDR2 SASEGT. The V and J ends lost 3 bases and 6 bases respectively, with 4 bases between them. The CDR3 covers 11 residues. The CDR3 DNA reads as TGTGCCAGCAGTGAGGTGGATACGCAGTATTTT. This translates into CASSEVDTQYF.

The chain employs TRBV19 and TRBJ2-1; D is perhaps TRBD1 or TRBD2 (6 bases each). The V gene's germline CDR1 is LNHDA and CDR2 SQIVND (reference sequence). V was cut by 6 bases and J by 3 bases, with 18 bases left in between. This CDR3 is built from 16 residues. This CDR3 is CASSVGGLGGYNEQFF. The CDR3 DNA reads TGTGCCAGTAGCGTAGGGGGGCTGGGTGGCTACAATGAGCAGTTCTTC.

This chain uses TRBV11-2 with TRBJ2-7, with TRBD1 as a possible D gene (5 bases). The germline gives CDR1 SGHAT, CDR2 FQNNGV. Trimming cost V 5 bases and J 5 bases, with 10 bases left between them. The CDR3 sequence is 12 residues long. This CDR3 is CASSVDNDEQYF. The CDR3 DNA reads TGTGCCAGCAGCGTGGACAATGACGAGCAGTACTTC. The variable domain in full, completed from reference TRBV11-2 and TRBJ2-7, reads EAGVAQSPRYKIIEKRQSVAFWCNPISGHATLYWYQQILGQGPKLLIQFQNNGVVDDSQLPKDRFSAERLKGVDSTLKIQPAKLEDSAVYLCASSVDNDEQYFGPGTRLTVT.

This chain links TRBV6-1 with TRBJ2-7, with D possibly matching TRBD1 (6 bases). V was shortened by 2 bases and J by 3 bases, with 11 bases between the two germline ends. The CDR3 length is 14 residues. Germline CDR1 is MNHNS and CDR2 is SASEGT. In DNA form, the CDR3 reads TGTGCCAGCAGTGAAACAGGGCCCAGCTACGAGCAGTACTTC. Residues: CASSETGPSYEQYF.

Comment on this clone: The sample carries other DNA sequences with the same CDR3. The rearrangement joins TRBV19 to TRBJ2-1; no clear D. Germline V gene lookup returns CDR1 LNHDA and CDR2 SQIVND (reference sequence). Between the trimmed V and J ends, which lost 3 bases and 0 bases, there was a span of 6 bases. The length of the CDR3 is 14 residues. CDR3 sequence (DNA): TGTGCCAGTAGTATTATAAGCTCCTACAATGAGCAGTTCTTC. As protein: CASSIISSYNEQFF.

This chain joins TRBV25-1 and TRBJ2-1; 9 positions agree with TRBD2. From germline, CDR1 is MGHDK and CDR2 SYGVNS. The V and J ends lost 3 bases and 4 bases, in that order; junction bases with no gene match: 4. There are 15 residues in the CDR3. The chain's CDR3 is CASSDRGRAYNEQFF. CDR3 DNA: TGTGCCAGCAGTGATCGCGGGAGGGCATACAATGAGCAGTTCTTC.

This clone showed up just a few times. The chain links TRBV12-5 to TRBJ1-5, with unresolved D. Germline V gene sequence: CDR1 LGHNT, CDR2 FRNRAP. This CDR3 comprises 13 residues. V was cut by 3 bases and J by 0 bases, with 3 bases left in between. The CDR3 protein is CASGFGSNQPQHF. CDR3 sequence (DNA): TGTGCTAGTGGTTTCGGTAGCAATCAGCCCCAGCATTTT.

The genes are TRBV7-3 and TRBJ2-1, with no clear D. CDR3 length: 13 residues. Per germline, CDR1 SGHTA and CDR2 FQGTGA. Trimming shortened V by 2 bases and J by 7 bases, and 9 bases separated the two germline ends. The CDR3 nucleotides are TGTGCCAGCAGCTTAGGGTTTTTGAATGAGCAGTTCTTC. Translating it yields CASSLGFLNEQFF.

The V and J genes are TRBV27 and TRBJ2-1, with a possible D match to TRBD2 (5 bases). The V end lost 2 bases, the J end lost 0 bases, and 14 bases lay between the germline ends. The germline V gene encodes CDR1 MNHEY and CDR2 SMNVEV (reference sequence). The CDR3 is made up of 17 amino acids. CDR3 residues: CASSLPPGGSSYNEQFF. The CDR3 DNA sequence: TGTGCCAGCAGTTTACCCCCTGGTGGGAGCTCCTACAATGAGCAGTTCTTC.

The V call is TRBV18, the J call TRBJ1-2; D is ambiguous. Trimming took 2 bases from V and 4 from J, leaving 11 bases between them. Germline V gene sequence: CDR1 KGHSH, CDR2 LQKENI. The CDR3 is 14 amino acids. The CDR3, as DNA: TGTGCCAGCTCACCAGGACGGAGAGGCTATGGCTACACCTTC. This encodes CASSPGRRGYGYTF. The full variable domain, its missing parts supplied by reference TRBV18 and TRBJ1-2, is NAGVMQNPRHLVRRRGQEARLRCSPMKGHSHVYWYRQLPEEGLKFMVYLQKENIIDESGMPKERFSAEFPKEGPSILRIQQVVRGDSAAYFCASSPGRRGYGYTFGSGTRLTVV.

V usage is TRBV18 and J usage is TRBJ2-7; D is uncertain. The V end lost 5 bases, the J end lost 0 bases, and 14 bases lay between the germline ends. CDR3 length equals 15 residues. The germline V gene has CDR1 KGHSH and CDR2 LQKENI. The CDR3 nucleotides are TGTGCCAGCTCAGCTCAGCAGGCAAGCTCCTACGAGCAGTACTTC. Translated, it gives CASSAQQASSYEQYF.

The rearrangement joins TRBV5-1 to TRBJ2-1; possibly TRBD2 for D (5 bases). From germline, CDR1 is SGHRS and CDR2 YFSETQ. V was cut by 0 bases and J by 4 bases, with 14 bases left in between. This CDR3 comprises 16 residues. The DNA of the CDR3 is TGCGCCAGCAGCTTGGCGGCTAGCTCTAAATACAATGAGCAGTTCTTC. Protein product: CASSLAASSKYNEQFF.

This clone was picked up one time. The chain couples TRBV14 to TRBJ2-7, with TRBD1 matching over 9 bases. V dropped 4 bases and J dropped 2; count of bases not matched to a gene: 9. The CDR3 contains 16 residues. Germline V gene data show CDR1 as SGHDN and CDR2 as FVKESK. The CDR3 coding sequence is TGTGCCAGCAGCCTGAAACCGGGACAGGGACCCTACGAGCAGTACTTC. It yields the protein CASSLKPGQGPYEQYF.

The V call is TRBV28, the J call TRBJ2-7; 9 bases agree with TRBD1. The CDR3 consists of 15 residues. Trimming took 3 bases from V and 6 from J; bases not matched to a gene: 9. Germline-derived CDR1 and CDR2 are MDHEN and SYDVKM. The CDR3 DNA is TGTGCCAGCAGTTTTCGGGACAGGGTTGTATCCGAGCAGTACTTC. Translating it yields CASSFRDRVVSEQYF.

This clone was counted between two and nine times. The CDR3 loop is CASSSRGSGSYNEQFF. The CDR3 bases are TGTGCCAGCAGTTCCCGAGGGTCGGGCTCCTACAATGAGCAGTTCTTC. The genes are TRBV28 and TRBJ2-1, with D maybe TRBD2 (5 bases). V was shortened by 4 bases and J by 0 bases, with 13 bases between the two germline ends. The CDR3 is made up of 16 amino acids. Germline-derived CDR1 and CDR2 are MDHEN and SYDVKM.

This rearrangement joins TRBV7-9 to TRBJ1-2; a weak D match, TRBD1 (5 bases). V gave up 1 base and J gave up 7 bases, with 13 bases separating them. This CDR3 is built from 14 residues. Germline V lookup: CDR1 SEHNR, CDR2 FQNEAQ (reference sequence). This CDR3 reads CASSLVGGSPGYTF. The CDR3 DNA follows: TGTGCCAGCAGCTTAGTGGGGGGTTCACCTGGCTACACCTTC.

The chain joins TRBV7-8 to TRBJ2-7, with 9 bases fitting TRBD2. Germline values: CDR1 SGHVS, CDR2 FQNEAQ. V was clipped by 4 bases and J by 7 bases; unmatched bases: 14. This CDR3 is built from 16 residues. CDR3 nucleotide sequence: TGTGCCAGCAGCTCCATTAGCGGGAGTCAGTCTAGGGAGCAGTACTTC. Protein sequence: CASSSISGSQSREQYF.

In regard to this clone: Different DNA sequences within this sample yield the same CDR3. The J gene is TRBJ1-1, the V gene TRBV28, with a possible D match to TRBD1 (5 bases). V was cut by 3 bases and J by 3 bases, with 11 bases left in between. Germline V lookup: CDR1 MDHEN, CDR2 SYDVKM. The CDR3 runs 14 residues. The CDR3, as DNA: TGTGCCAGCAGTTTGACGGGGGGGTACACTGAAGCTTTCTTT. This sequence encodes CASSLTGGYTEAFF.

The chain joins TRBV28 to TRBJ1-1; TRBD1 agrees at 7 bases. The germline V gene encodes CDR1 MDHEN and CDR2 SYDVKM. Trimming at V came to 7 bases and at J to 0 bases, leaving 5 bases not matched to a gene. The CDR3 extends over 14 amino acids. The CDR3 protein is CASTSGGLNTEAFF. The CDR3 DNA is TGTGCCAGCACCTCAGGGGGACTGAACACTGAAGCTTTCTTT.